This T cell receptor (beta chain) stems from a study of blood T cell repertoires in COVID-19. Authors' data handling: Amplifying reference gene primers gave estimates of nucleated cell counts. Produced via immunoSEQ multiplex PCR; TCRdb's table is partial and in-frame only. That table gives V, J and clone size, and the DNA gave D and trimming. The sample holds some 370,000 clones, 90% seen once. The sample taken for sequencing was peripheral blood. This clonotype was sampled from a man aged 18 to 29 with active or convalescent COVID-19.

CDR3 protein: CASSLMSVSTDTQYF. CDR3 in DNA: TGTGCCAGCAGTTTAATGTCCGTAAGCACAGATACGCAGTATTTT. The chain carries TRBV27 and TRBJ2-3; D unclear. CDR1 is MNHEY and CDR2 is SMNVEV in the germline V gene (reference sequence). The CDR3 totals 15 residues. V was shortened by 2 bases and J by 0 bases, with 9 bases between the two germline ends.